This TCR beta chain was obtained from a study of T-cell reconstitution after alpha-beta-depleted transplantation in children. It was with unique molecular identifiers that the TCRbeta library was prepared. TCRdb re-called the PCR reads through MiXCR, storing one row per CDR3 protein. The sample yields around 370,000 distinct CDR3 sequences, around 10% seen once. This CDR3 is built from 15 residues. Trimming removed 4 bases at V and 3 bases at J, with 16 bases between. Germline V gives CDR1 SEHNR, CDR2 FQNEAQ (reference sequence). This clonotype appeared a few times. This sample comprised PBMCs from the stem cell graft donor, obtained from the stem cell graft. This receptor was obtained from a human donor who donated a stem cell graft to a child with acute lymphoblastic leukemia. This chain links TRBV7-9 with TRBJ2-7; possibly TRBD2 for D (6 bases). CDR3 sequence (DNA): TGTGCCAGCAGCTCGACTAGGGACGGTTTCTACGAGCAGTACTTC. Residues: CASSSTRDGFYEQYF. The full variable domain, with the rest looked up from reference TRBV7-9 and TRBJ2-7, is DTGVSQNPRHKITKRGQNVTFRCDPISEHNRLYWYRQTLGQGPEFLTYFQNEAQLEKSRLLSDRFSAERPKGSFSTLEIQRTEQGDSAMYLCASSSTRDGFYEQYFGPGTRLTVT.